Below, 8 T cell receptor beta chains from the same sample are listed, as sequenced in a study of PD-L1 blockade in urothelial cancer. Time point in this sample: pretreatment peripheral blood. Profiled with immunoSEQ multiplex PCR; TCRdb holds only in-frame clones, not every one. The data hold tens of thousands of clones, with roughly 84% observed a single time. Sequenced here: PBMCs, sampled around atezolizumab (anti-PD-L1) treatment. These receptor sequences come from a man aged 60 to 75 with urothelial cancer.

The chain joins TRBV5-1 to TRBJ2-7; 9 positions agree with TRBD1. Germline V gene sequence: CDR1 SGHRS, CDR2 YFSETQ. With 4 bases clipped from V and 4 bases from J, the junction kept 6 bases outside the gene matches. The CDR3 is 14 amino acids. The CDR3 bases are TGCGCCAGCAGCACCGGGACAGGGTATTACGAGCAGTACTTC. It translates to CASSTGTGYYEQYF.

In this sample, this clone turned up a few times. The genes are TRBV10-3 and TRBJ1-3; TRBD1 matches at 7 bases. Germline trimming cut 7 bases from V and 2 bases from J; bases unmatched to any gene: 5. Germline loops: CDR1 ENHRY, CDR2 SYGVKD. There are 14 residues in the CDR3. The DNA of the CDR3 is TGTGCCATCACCCTAACAGGGGCTGGAAACACCATATATTTT. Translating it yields CAITLTGAGNTIYF.

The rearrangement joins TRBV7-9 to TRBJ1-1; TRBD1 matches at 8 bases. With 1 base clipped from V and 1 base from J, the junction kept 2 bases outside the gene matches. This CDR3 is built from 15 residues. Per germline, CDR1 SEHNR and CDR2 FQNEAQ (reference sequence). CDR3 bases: TGTGCCAGCAGCTTAGGAGACAGGGGGAACACTGAAGCTTTCTTT. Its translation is CASSLGDRGNTEAFF.

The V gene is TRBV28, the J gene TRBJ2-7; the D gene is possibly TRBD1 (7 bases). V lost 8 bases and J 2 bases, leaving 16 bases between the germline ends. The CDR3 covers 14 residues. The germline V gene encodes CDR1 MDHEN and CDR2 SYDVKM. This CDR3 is CASLNQGGTYEQYF. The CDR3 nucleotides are TGTGCCAGCCTGAATCAGGGGGGAACCTACGAGCAGTACTTC.

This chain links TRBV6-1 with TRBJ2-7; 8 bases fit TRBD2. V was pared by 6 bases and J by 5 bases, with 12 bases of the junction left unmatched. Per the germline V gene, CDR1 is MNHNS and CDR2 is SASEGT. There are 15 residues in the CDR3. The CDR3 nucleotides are TGTGCCAGCAGAGCCGGGACTAGGTCCGCAAACGAGCAGTACTTC. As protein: CASRAGTRSANEQYF.

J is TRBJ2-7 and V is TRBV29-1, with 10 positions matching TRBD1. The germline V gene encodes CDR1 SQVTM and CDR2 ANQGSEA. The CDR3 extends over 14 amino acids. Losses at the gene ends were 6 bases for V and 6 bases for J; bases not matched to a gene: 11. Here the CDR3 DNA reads TGCAGCGTCCGGACAGGGGGACCGAATTCCGAGCAGTACTTC. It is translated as CSVRTGGPNSEQYF.

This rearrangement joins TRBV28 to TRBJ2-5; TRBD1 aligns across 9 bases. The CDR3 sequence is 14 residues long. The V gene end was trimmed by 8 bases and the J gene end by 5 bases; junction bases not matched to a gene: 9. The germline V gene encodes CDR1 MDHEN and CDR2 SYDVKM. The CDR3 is CASRRTGVWETQYF. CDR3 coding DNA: TGTGCCAGCCGGAGGACAGGGGTATGGGAGACCCAGTACTTC.

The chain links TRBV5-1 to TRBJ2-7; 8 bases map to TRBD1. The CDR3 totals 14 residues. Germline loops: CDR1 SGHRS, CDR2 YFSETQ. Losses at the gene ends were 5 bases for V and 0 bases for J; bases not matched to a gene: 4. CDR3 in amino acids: CASRRTGSSYEQYF. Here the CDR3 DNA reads TGCGCCAGCAGAAGGACAGGGAGCTCCTACGAGCAGTACTTC.